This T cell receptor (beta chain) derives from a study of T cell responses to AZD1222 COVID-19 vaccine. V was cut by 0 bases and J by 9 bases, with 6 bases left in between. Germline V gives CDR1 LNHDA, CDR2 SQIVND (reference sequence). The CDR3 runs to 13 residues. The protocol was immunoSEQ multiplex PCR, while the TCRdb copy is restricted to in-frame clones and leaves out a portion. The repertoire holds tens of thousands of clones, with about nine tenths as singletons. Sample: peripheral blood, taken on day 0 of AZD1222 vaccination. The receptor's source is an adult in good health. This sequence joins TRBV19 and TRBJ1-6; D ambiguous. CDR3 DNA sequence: TGTGCCAGTAGTATAGAAGGCGTTTCACCCCTCCACTTT. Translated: CASSIEGVSPLHF.